The 21 T cell receptor beta chains in this list originate from one sample, sequenced in a study of blood T cell repertoires in COVID-19. The protocol was immunoSEQ multiplex PCR, while the TCRdb copy is restricted to in-frame clones and leaves out a portion. The sample carries about 80,000 clones, over 70% recorded once. Sequenced material: peripheral blood. The receptors derive from a human donor in a cohort sampled during active COVID-19.

V and J are TRBV30 and TRBJ2-3; 9 bases align to TRBD2. Per germline, CDR1 GTSNPN and CDR2 SVGIG (reference sequence). V was pared by 5 bases and J by 0 bases, with 6 bases of the junction left unmatched. CDR3 length: 15 amino acids. The CDR3 DNA reads as TGTGCCTGGGGGGGACTAGCTGAAAGCACAGATACGCAGTATTTT. Amino acids: CAWGGLAESTDTQYF.

This clone came up once. This chain joins TRBV19 and TRBJ2-3; 10 bases fit TRBD2. Trimming took 4 bases from V and 4 from J; bases not matched to a gene: 8. The germline gives CDR1 LNHDA, CDR2 SQIVND (reference sequence). The CDR3 covers 16 residues. In nucleotides, the CDR3 is TGTGCCAGTAGTACCATTAGCGGGGGGAGTGCAGATACGCAGTATTTT. Translating gives CASSTISGGSADTQYF.

The V gene is TRBV6-1, the J gene TRBJ2-1; tentative D call: TRBD2 (5 bases). CDR1 and CDR2 from the germline V gene are MNHNS and SASEGT. The V end was cut by 3 bases, the J end by 0 bases, with 9 bases between. The CDR3 extends over 15 amino acids. For the CDR3, the DNA is TGTGCCAGCAGTGAGGGAGTTAGCTCCTACAATGAGCAGTTCTTC. It yields the protein CASSEGVSSYNEQFF.

The V gene is TRBV27, the J gene TRBJ1-1; tentative D call: TRBD1 (5 bases). The CDR3 covers 14 residues. The V gene lost 3 bases and the J gene lost 3 bases, with 11 bases spanning the gap. Germline loops: CDR1 MNHEY, CDR2 SMNVEV (reference sequence). CDR3 protein: CASSFEGRHTEAFF. The CDR3 DNA sequence: TGTGCCAGCAGTTTCGAGGGGAGGCACACTGAAGCTTTCTTT.

The chain recombines TRBV7-9 with TRBJ1-2; a possible D gene is TRBD1 (5 bases). This CDR3 comprises 12 residues. The V gene lost 5 bases and the J gene lost 7 bases, with 11 bases spanning the gap. Germline V gene data show CDR1 as SEHNR and CDR2 as FQNEAQ (reference sequence). The CDR3 coding sequence is TGTGCCAGCAGCGGCGGGACGTCTGGCTACACCTTC. Its protein is CASSGGTSGYTF.

This chain connects TRBV7-9 to TRBJ1-2, with TRBD1 as a possible D gene (5 bases). The CDR3 covers 12 residues. Germline V gives CDR1 SEHNR, CDR2 FQNEAQ (reference sequence). Trimming cost V 2 bases and J 7 bases, with 8 bases left between them. Here the CDR3 reads CASSLNRGGYTF. The CDR3 DNA is TGTGCCAGCAGCTTAAATAGGGGTGGCTACACCTTC.

This chain uses TRBV7-9 with TRBJ2-1; weak D call: TRBD1 (6 bases). This CDR3 spans 15 amino acids. V was cut by 4 bases and J by 6 bases, with 16 bases left in between. Per the germline V gene, CDR1 is SEHNR and CDR2 is FQNEAQ (reference sequence). CDR3 nucleotide sequence: TGTGCCAGCAGCTATACAGGGAGTGGGGCCAATGAGCAGTTCTTC. Its translation: CASSYTGSGANEQFF.

The chain is built from TRBV3-1 (or the pseudogene TRBV3-2) and TRBJ1-2; D ambiguous. Germline CDR1 LGHDT, CDR2 YNNKEL (reference sequence). This CDR3 is 12 amino acids long. Trimming pared 1 base from V and 8 bases from J, leaving 8 bases between. CDR3 in amino acids: CASSQAQRGYTF. The CDR3 DNA sequence: TGTGCCAGCAGCCAAGCTCAGCGAGGCTACACCTTC.

The chain combines TRBV12-5 with TRBJ2-5; D is undetermined. The V and J ends lost 0 bases and 3 bases respectively, with 8 bases between them. This CDR3 contains 14 residues. CDR1 and CDR2 from the germline V gene are LGHNT and FRNRAP. CDR3 loop: CASGLVPNEETQYF. DNA for the CDR3: TGTGCTAGTGGTTTGGTACCTAACGAAGAGACCCAGTACTTC.

The chain has TRBV5-1 and TRBJ1-1, with 10 positions matching TRBD1. CDR1 SGHRS and CDR2 YFSETQ come from the germline V gene. The junction had 2 bases not matched to a gene; V was cut back by 6 bases and J by 3 bases. The CDR3 is 13 residues long. The CDR3 region has the DNA TGCGCCAGCAAGGGACAGGGGTACACTGAAGCTTTCTTT. This sequence encodes CASKGQGYTEAFF. Together with reference TRBV5-1 and TRBJ1-1, the CDR3 gives the full variable domain: KAGVTQTPRYLIKTRGQQVTLSCSPISGHRSVSWYQQTPGQGLQFLFEYFSETQRNKGNFPGRFSGRQFSNSRSEMNVSTLELGDSALYLCASKGQGYTEAFFGQGTRLTVV.

The J gene is TRBJ2-5, the V gene TRBV2; TRBD1 matches at 8 bases. Germline loops: CDR1 SNHLY, CDR2 FYNNEI. CDR3 length: 14 amino acids. Trimming removed 11 bases from V and 5 bases from J; junction bases left unmatched: 13. This chain's CDR3 is CAGVGQGAFETQYF. The CDR3 DNA reads as TGTGCCGGAGTCGGGCAGGGGGCTTTCGAGACCCAGTACTTC.

The chain recombines TRBV6-5 with TRBJ1-1; tentatively, D is TRBD1 (6 bases). CDR1 is MNHEY, CDR2 SVGAGI, per germline. The CDR3 spans 15 residues. Deletions cut 5 bases from V and 4 bases from J, with 17 bases between. For the CDR3, the DNA is TGTGCCAGCAGTCCTCGGGGGGCTGAGGGCACTGAAGCTTTCTTT. Protein product: CASSPRGAEGTEAFF.

The CDR3 DNA reads as TGTGCCAGCTTTAGCGGGACAGGGGGCAGCCAAGAGACCCAGTACTTC. As protein: CASFSGTGGSQETQYF. This sequence joins TRBV21-1 and TRBJ2-5; TRBD1 is the table's D call, not checked against the DNA. TRBV21-1 is deemed a pseudogene. CDR3 length: 16 amino acids.

The CDR3 sequence: CAWSEAPGTNFYTDTQYF. In DNA form, the CDR3 reads TGTGCCTGGAGTGAGGCCCCCGGGACAAATTTTTACACAGATACGCAGTATTTT. V is TRBV30 and J is TRBJ2-3, with D possibly being TRBD1 (6 bases). CDR3 length: 18 residues. V gave up 1 base and J gave up 2 bases, with 22 bases separating them. Germline loops: CDR1 GTSNPN, CDR2 SVGIG (reference sequence).

This clone was observed once. The V gene is TRBV12-3 or TRBV12-4, the J gene TRBJ1-2; perhaps TRBD1 as D (6 bases). Trimming took 8 bases from V and 6 from J, leaving 7 bases between them. The CDR3 length is 10 residues. The CDR3 protein is CASAGDGYTF. The CDR3 coding sequence is TGTGCCAGCGCAGGGGATGGCTACACCTTC.

The rearrangement uses TRBV11-3 and TRBJ2-3, with D uncertain. Looked up from germline, CDR1 is SGHNT and CDR2 is YENEEA. Trimming cost V 4 bases and J 2 bases, with 4 bases left between them. The CDR3 covers 12 residues. The CDR3 is CASSSITDTQYF. As DNA, the CDR3 is TGTGCCAGCAGCTCCATCACAGATACGCAGTATTTT.

The V and J genes are TRBV7-8 and TRBJ2-5; maybe TRBD2 (6 bases). The V end was cut by 2 bases, the J end by 5 bases, with 15 bases between. The CDR3 extends over 15 amino acids. Per germline, CDR1 SGHVS and CDR2 FQNEAQ. The CDR3 reads CASSLNSGLLETQYF. CDR3 DNA sequence: TGTGCCAGCAGCTTAAACAGCGGGCTGTTGGAGACCCAGTACTTC.

This clone has at least ten counts. This chain links TRBV7-8 with TRBJ2-1; weak D call: TRBD2 (5 bases). V lost 3 bases and J lost 0, with 9 bases in between. Germline V lookup: CDR1 SGHVS, CDR2 FQNEAQ. This CDR3 contains 15 residues. The chain's CDR3 is CASSFGGSSYNEQFF. The CDR3 DNA is TGTGCCAGCAGCTTTGGTGGGAGCTCCTACAATGAGCAGTTCTTC.

This clone was counted a single time. The rearrangement links TRBV15 to TRBJ1-1; 9 bases are a match to TRBD1. Per germline, CDR1 LNHNV and CDR2 YYDKDF (reference sequence). CDR3 size: 15 residues. Unmatched junction bases numbered 7, after V lost 3 bases and J lost 5 bases. The CDR3 sequence is CATSRDRGLWTEAFF. In DNA, the CDR3 is TGTGCCACCAGCAGGGACAGGGGCCTATGGACTGAAGCTTTCTTT.

This clone came up a few times. The V call is TRBV2, the J call TRBJ2-3; 7 bases line up with TRBD1. V dropped 8 bases and J dropped 4; count of bases not matched to a gene: 3. Germline V lookup: CDR1 SNHLY, CDR2 FYNNEI. CDR3 length: 12 residues. CDR3 amino acids: CASYRGPDTQYF. CDR3 nucleotide sequence: TGTGCCAGCTACAGGGGTCCAGATACGCAGTATTTT. Full variable domain (rest looked up from reference TRBV2 and TRBJ2-3): EPEVTQTPSHQVTQMGQEVILRCVPISNHLYFYWYRQILGQKVEFLVSFYNNEISEKSEIFDDQFSVERPDGSNFTLKIRSTKLEDSAMYFCASYRGPDTQYFGPGTRLTVL.

The V and J genes are TRBV19 and TRBJ1-2; D is unclear. CDR3 size: 14 residues. Germline V CDR1 and CDR2: LNHDA, SQIVND (reference sequence). V was clipped by 6 bases and J by 0 bases, with 11 bases between them. The CDR3 reads CASSYGRANYGYTF. The DNA of the CDR3 is TGTGCCAGTAGCTACGGTAGAGCTAACTATGGCTACACCTTC. Combining the CDR3 with reference TRBV19 and TRBJ1-2 gives the whole variable domain DGGITQSPKYLFRKEGQNVTLSCEQNLNHDAMYWYRQDPGQGLRLIYYSQIVNDFQKGDIAEGYSVSREKKESFPLTVTSAQKNPTAFYLCASSYGRANYGYTFGSGTRLTVV.